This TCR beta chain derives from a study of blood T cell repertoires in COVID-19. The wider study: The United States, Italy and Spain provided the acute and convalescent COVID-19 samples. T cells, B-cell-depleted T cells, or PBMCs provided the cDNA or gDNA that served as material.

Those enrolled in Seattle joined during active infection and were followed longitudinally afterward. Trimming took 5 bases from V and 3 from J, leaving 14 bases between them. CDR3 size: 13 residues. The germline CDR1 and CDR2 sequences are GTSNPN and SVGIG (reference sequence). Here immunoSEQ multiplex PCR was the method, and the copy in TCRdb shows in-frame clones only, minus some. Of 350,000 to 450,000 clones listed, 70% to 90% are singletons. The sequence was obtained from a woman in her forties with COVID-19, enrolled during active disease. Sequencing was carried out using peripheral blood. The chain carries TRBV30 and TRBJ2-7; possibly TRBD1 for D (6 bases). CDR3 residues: CAWRRDNNYEQYF. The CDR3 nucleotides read TGTGCCTGGCGCCGGGACAACAACTACGAGCAGTACTTC.